The clone carrying this T cell receptor (beta chain) was seen once. Its target is not known. There was relapse after autologous stem cell transplantation in every patient, and there was variation in brentuximab vedotin exposure. The sample comes from a study of PD-1 blockade in classical Hodgkin lymphoma. The repertoire was sequenced with immunoSEQ multiplex PCR; TCRdb's copy has only in-frame clones and lacks some. Of roughly 19,000 clones in the sample, approximately 84% are singletons; the top ten hold approximately 6.3%. Findings of the study overall: The study reported lower baseline TCR diversity in newly diagnosed patients than in healthy donors. Patients with a complete response exhibited baseline diversity comparable to newly diagnosed patients. Some patients began nivolumab under 1 year after ASCT. These patients were excluded from later analyses.

CDR1 is GTSNPN and CDR2 is SVGIG in the germline V gene (reference sequence). The ends were cut back, 5 bases at V and 4 bases at J, with 14 bases in the middle. This CDR3 has 14 residues. This TCR came from a human donor with classical Hodgkin lymphoma. The sample in question was peripheral blood mononuclear cells (PBMCs), obtained at baseline. The chain has TRBV30 and TRBJ1-4; D gene unclear. The CDR3 reads CAWGYGENNEKLFF. The CDR3 nucleotides read TGTGCCTGGGGCTACGGGGAAAATAATGAAAAACTGTTTTTT.